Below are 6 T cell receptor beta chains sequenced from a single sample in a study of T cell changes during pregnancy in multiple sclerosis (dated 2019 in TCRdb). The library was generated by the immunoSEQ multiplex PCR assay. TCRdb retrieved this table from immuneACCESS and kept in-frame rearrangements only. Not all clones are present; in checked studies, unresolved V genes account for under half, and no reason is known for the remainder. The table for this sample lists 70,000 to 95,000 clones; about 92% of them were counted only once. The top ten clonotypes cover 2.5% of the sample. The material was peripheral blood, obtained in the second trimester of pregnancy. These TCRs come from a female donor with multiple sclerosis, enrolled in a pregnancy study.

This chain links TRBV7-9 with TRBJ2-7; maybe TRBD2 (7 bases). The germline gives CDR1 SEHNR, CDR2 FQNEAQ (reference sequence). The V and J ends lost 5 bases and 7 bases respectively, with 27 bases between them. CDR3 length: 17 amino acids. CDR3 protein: CASSQTSGGGDPWEQYF. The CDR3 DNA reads TGTGCCAGCAGCCAGACGAGCGGCGGGGGCGACCCCTGGGAGCAGTACTTC.

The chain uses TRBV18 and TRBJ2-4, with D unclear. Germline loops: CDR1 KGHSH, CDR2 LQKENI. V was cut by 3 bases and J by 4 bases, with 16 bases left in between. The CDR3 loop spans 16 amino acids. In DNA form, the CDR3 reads TGTGCCAGCTCACCCGTCACCGGTACCACGAAAAACATTCAGTACTTC. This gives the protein CASSPVTGTTKNIQYF.

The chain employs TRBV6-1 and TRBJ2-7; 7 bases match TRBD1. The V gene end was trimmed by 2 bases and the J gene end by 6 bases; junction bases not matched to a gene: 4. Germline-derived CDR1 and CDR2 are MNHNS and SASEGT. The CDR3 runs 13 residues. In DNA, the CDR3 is TGTGCCAGCAGTGAACGGAACAGGGGCGAGCAGTACTTC. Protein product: CASSERNRGEQYF.

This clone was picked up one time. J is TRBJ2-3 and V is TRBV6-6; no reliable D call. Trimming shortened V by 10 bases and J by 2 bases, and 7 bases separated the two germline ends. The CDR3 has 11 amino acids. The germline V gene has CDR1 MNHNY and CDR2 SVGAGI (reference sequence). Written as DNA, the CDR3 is TGTGCCATTCGCGACACAGATACGCAGTATTTT. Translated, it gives CAIRDTDTQYF.

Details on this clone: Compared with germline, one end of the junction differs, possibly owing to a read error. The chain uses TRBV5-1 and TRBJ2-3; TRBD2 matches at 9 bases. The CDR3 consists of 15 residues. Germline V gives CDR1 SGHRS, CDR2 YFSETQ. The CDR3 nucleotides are TGCGCCACCAGCTGGGGCGGGAGGGCCGACGATACGCAGTATTTT. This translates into CATSWGGRADDTQYF.

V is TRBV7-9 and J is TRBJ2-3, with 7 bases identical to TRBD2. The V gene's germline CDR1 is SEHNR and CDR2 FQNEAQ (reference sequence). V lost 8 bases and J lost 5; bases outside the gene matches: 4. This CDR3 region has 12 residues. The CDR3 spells CASARGEDTQYF. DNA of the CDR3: TGTGCCAGCGCTCGGGGGGAAGATACGCAGTATTTT.